This T cell receptor (beta chain) is drawn from a study of blood T cell repertoires in COVID-19. The wider study: Samples representing acute and convalescent COVID-19 were sourced from the United States, Italy and Spain. T cells, B-cell-depleted T cells, or PBMCs provided the cDNA or gDNA that served as material.

J gave up 2 bases and V 6 bases, and 5 bases lay outside the gene matches. The CDR3 has 14 amino acids. Germline lookup yields CDR1 LGHNT and CDR2 FRNRAP. Original analysis: Amplification of reference gene primers was used by the study to estimate nucleated cell counts. Assay used: immunoSEQ multiplex PCR; TCRdb lists only in-frame clones, some missing. V and J calls and clone size come straight from that table; D and trimming were deduced from the DNA. The data contain fewer than 70,000 clones, approximately 89% of them singletons. The sample consisted of peripheral blood. The chain is built from TRBV12-5 and TRBJ2-3, with 7 bases aligning to TRBD1. The sequence came from a man aged 45-65 years with active COVID-19. The CDR3 loop is CASGVDRVTDTQYF. Written as DNA, the CDR3 is TGTGCTAGTGGGGTTGACAGGGTCACAGATACGCAGTATTTT. Variable domain in full (rest from reference TRBV12-5 and TRBJ2-3): DARVTQTPRHKVTEMGQEVTMRCQPILGHNTVFWYRQTMMQGLELLAYFRNRAPLDDSGMPKDRFSAEMPDATLATLKIQPSEPRDSAVYFCASGVDRVTDTQYFGPGTRLTVL.